One sample yielded the 3 T cell receptor beta chains listed below, sequenced in a study of CD8 T cells in ankylosing spondylitis. TCRdb analysed the 5' RACE reads with MiXCR anew, one entry per CDR3 protein. The profile shows about 220,000 distinct CDR3 sequences, around 7.9% of them singletons. Study-level results: Apparently characteristic of ankylosing spondylitis blood was a TCR beta motif (about 8 highly homologous variants).

Their target antigens are unknown. Sequences were obtained from blood, either unsorted or a sorted T cell fraction (not recorded which). The receptors stem from a male donor with ankylosing spondylitis.

This clonotype was picked up many times. The chain joins TRBV10-2 to TRBJ2-3, with 16 bases lining up with TRBD2. Germline trimming cut 3 bases from V and 4 bases from J; bases unmatched to any gene: 1. There are 16 residues in the CDR3. Germline values: CDR1 WSHSY, CDR2 SAAADI. The CDR3 DNA sequence: TGCGCCAGCAGTGACGGGACTAGCGGGAGGGCAGATACGCAGTATTTT. It codes for CASSDGTSGRADTQYF.

This clonotype occurred many times. The chain couples TRBV27 to TRBJ2-5; tentative D call: TRBD2 (6 bases). Germline CDR1 and CDR2: MNHEY and SMNVEV (reference sequence). Trimming shortened V by 3 bases and J by 1 base, and 9 bases separated the two germline ends. The CDR3 consists of 14 residues. CDR3 in DNA: TGTGCCAGCAGTTTTGGAGGGGTCCAAGAGACCCAGTACTTC. This translates into CASSFGGVQETQYF.

V gene TRBV2 combines with J gene TRBJ2-7, with D unclear. V shed 4 bases and J shed 2 bases, with 6 bases lying between them. The CDR3 totals 12 residues. Germline V gene data show CDR1 as SNHLY and CDR2 as FYNNEI. CDR3 amino acids: CASSAPTYEQYF. As DNA, the CDR3 is TGTGCCAGCAGTGCTCCGACCTACGAGCAGTACTTC.